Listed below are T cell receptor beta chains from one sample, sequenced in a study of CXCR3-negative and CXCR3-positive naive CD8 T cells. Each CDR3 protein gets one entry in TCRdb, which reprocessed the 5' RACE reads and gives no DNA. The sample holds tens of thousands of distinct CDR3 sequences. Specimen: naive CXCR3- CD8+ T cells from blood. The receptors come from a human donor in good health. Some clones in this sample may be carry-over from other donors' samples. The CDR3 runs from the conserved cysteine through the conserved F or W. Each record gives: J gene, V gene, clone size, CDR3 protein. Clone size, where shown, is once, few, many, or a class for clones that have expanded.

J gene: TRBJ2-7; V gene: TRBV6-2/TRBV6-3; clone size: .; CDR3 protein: CASRTLGISAEQYF
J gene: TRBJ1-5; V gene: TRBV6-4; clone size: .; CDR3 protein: CASSDSKDRDQPQHF
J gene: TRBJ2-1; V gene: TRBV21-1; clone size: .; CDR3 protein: CAKMDRGPRNEQFF
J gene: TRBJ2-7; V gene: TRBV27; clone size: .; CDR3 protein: CASSLVEGYEQYF
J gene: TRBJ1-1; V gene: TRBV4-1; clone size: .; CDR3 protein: CASSQAGGRVTEAFF
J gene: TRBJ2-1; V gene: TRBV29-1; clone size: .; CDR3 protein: CSVVDQYNEQFF
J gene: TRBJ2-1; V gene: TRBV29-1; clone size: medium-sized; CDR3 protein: CSVERSLQGLIDNEQFF
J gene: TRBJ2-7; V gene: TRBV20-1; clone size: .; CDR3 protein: CSAPAGMSSYEQYF
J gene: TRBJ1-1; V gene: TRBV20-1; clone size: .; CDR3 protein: CGELSRTGDTEAFF
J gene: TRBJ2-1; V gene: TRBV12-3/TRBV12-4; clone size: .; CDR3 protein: CASNYPGQKGNEQFF
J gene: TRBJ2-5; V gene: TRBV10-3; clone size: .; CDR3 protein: CATNLGQASPQETQYF
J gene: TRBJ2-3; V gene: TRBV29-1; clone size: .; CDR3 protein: CSVETPIVASGDTDTQYF
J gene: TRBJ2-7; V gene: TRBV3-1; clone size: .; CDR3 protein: CASSQVVGGLSYEQYF
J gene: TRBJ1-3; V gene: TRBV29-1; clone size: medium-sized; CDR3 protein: CSVESISSSGNTIYF
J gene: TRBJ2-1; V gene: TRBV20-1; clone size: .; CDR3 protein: CSARDLASGSREQFF
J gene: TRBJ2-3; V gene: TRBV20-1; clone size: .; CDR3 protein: CSARAVRDYPSTDTQYF